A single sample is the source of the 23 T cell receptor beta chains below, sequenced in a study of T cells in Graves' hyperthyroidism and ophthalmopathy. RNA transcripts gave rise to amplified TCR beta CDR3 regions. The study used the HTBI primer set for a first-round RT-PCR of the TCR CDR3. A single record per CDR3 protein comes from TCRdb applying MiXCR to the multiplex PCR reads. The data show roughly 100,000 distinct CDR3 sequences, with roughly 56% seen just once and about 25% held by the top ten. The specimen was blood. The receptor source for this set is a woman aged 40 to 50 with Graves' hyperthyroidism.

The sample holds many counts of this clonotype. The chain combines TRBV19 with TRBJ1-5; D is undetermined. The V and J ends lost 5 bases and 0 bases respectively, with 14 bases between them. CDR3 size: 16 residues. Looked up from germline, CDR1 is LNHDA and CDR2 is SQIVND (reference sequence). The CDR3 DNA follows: TGTGCCAGTAGTGTTTTCGCGGGGAGTAGCAATCAGCCCCAGCATTTT. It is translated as CASSVFAGSSNQPQHF. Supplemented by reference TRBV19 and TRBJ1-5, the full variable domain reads DGGITQSPKYLFRKEGQNVTLSCEQNLNHDAMYWYRQDPGQGLRLIYYSQIVNDFQKGDIAEGYSVSREKKESFPLTVTSAQKNPTAFYLCASSVFAGSSNQPQHFGDGTRLSIL.

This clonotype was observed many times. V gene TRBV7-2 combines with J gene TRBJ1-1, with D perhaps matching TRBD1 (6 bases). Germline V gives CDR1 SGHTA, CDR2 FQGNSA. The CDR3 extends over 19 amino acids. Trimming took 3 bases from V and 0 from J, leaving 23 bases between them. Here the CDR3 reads CASSFLPRDIWNLNTEAFF. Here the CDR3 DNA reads TGTGCCAGCAGCTTTTTACCCCGGGACATCTGGAATTTGAACACTGAAGCTTTCTTT.

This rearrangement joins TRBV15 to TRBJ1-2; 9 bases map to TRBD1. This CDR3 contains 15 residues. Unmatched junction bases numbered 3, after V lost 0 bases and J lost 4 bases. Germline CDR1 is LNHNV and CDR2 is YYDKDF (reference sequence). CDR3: CATSRETGGSYGYTF. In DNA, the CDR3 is TGTGCCACCAGCAGAGAGACAGGGGGAAGCTATGGCTACACCTTC.

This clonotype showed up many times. This chain's CDR3 is CASSPISEYGYTF. The CDR3 DNA sequence: TGTGCCAGCAGCCCGATAAGCGAATATGGCTACACCTTC. The J gene is TRBJ1-2, the V gene TRBV7-9; D not resolved. The germline CDR1 and CDR2 sequences are SEHNR and FQNEAQ (reference sequence). The CDR3 sequence is 13 residues long. The V gene lost 5 bases and the J gene lost 5 bases, with 12 bases spanning the gap.

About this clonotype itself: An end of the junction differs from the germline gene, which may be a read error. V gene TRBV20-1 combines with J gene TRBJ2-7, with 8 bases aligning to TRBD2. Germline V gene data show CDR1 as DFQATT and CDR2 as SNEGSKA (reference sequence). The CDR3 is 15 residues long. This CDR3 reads CSAREIAGPSYGQYF. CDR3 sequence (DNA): TGCAGTGCTAGGGAAATAGCGGGGCCCTCCTACGGGCAGTACTTC.

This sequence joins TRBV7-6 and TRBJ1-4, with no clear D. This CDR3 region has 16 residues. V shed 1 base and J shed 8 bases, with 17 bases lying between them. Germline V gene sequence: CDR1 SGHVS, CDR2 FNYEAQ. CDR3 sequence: CASSLVPGRCGEKLFF. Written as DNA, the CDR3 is TGTGCCAGCAGCTTAGTTCCGGGGAGGTGTGGGGAAAAACTGTTTTTT.

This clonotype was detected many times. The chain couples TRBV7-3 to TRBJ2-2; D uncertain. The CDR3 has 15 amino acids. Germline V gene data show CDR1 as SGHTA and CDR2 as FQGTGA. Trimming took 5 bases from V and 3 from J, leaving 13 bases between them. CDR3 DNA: TGTGCCAGCAGCGACACCGGGCCCCACACCGGGGAGCTGTTTTTT. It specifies CASSDTGPHTGELFF.

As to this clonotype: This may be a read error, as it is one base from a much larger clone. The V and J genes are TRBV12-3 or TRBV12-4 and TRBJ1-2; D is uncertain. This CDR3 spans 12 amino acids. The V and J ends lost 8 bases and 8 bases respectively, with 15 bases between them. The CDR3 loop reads CASGQFGLGYTF. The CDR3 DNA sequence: TGTGCCAGCGGTCAATTCGGCCTAGGCTACACCTTC.

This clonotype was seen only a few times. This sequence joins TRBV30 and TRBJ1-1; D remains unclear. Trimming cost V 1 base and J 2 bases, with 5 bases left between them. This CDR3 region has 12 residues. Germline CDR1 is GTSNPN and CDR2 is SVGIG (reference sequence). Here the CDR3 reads CAWSEKNTEAFF. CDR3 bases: TGTGCCTGGAGTGAGAAAAACACTGAAGCTTTCTTT. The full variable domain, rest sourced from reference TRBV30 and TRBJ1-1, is SQTIHQWPATLVQPVGSPLSLECTVEGTSNPNLYWYRQAAGRGLQLLFYSVGIGQISSEVPQNLSASRPQDRQFILSSKKLLLSDSGFYLCAWSEKNTEAFFGQGTRLTVV.

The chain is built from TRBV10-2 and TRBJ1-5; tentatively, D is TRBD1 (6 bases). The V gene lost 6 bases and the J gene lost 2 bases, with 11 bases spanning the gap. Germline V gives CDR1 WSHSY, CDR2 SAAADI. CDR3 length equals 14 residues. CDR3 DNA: TGCGCCAGCAGGCGGGAGGGGGGCAATCAGCCCCAGCATTTT. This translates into CASRREGGNQPQHF.

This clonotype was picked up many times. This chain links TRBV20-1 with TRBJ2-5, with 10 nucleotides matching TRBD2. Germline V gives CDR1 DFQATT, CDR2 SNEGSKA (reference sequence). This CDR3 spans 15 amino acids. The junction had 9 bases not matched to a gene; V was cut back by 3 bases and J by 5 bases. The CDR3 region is CSARSGREVGETQYF. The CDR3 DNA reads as TGCAGTGCTAGGAGCGGGAGGGAGGTTGGGGAGACCCAGTACTTC.

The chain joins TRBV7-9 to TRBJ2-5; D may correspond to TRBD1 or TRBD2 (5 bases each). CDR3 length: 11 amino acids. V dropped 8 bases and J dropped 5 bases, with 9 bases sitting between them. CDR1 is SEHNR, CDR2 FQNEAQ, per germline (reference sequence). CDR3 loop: CASAEGETQYF. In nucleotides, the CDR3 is TGTGCCAGCGCCGAGGGGGAGACCCAGTACTTC.

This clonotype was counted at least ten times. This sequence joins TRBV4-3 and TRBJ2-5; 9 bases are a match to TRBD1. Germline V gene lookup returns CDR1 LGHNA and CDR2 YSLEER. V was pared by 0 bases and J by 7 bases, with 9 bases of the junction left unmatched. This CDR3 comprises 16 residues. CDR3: CASSQDYRDRVVTQYF. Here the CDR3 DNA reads TGCGCCAGCAGCCAAGATTATAGGGACAGGGTCGTGACCCAGTACTTC.

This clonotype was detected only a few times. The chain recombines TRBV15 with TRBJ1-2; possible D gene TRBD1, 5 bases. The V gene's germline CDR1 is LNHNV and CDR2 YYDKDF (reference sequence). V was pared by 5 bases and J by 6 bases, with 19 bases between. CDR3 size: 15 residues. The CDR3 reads CATSVNQGANHGYTF. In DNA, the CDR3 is TGTGCCACCAGCGTCAACCAGGGAGCAAATCATGGCTACACCTTC.

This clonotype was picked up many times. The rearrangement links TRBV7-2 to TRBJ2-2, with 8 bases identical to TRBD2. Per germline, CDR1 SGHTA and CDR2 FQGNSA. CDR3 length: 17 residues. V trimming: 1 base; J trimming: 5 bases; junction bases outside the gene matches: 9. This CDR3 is CASSLEIAGRTTGELFF. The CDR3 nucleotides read TGTGCCAGCAGCTTAGAAATAGCGGGACGAACGACCGGGGAGCTGTTTTTT.

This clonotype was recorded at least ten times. The chain's CDR3 is CASSLALGGNYGYTF. CDR3 bases: TGTGCCAGCAGCTTGGCCTTAGGGGGCAACTATGGCTACACCTTC. The chain employs TRBV5-5 and TRBJ1-2; 7 bases agree with TRBD1. Germline-derived CDR1 and CDR2 are SGHKS and YYEKEE (reference sequence). CDR3 length equals 15 residues. J lost 2 bases, V lost 0 bases, and 4 bases had no gene match.

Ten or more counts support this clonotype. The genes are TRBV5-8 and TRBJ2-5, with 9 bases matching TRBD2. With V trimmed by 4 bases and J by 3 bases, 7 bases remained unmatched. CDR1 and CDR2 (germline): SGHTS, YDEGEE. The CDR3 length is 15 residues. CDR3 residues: CASSLVLAGKETQYF. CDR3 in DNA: TGTGCCAGCAGCCTCGTTCTAGCGGGGAAAGAGACCCAGTACTTC.

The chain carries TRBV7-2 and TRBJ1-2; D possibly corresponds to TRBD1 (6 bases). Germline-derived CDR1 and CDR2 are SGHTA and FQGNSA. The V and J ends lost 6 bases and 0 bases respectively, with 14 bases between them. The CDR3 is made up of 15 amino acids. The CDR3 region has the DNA TGTGCCAGCAGGCAGTTACAGGGCCCTAACTATGGCTACACCTTC. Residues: CASRQLQGPNYGYTF.

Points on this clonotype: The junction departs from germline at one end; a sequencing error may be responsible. CDR3 in amino acids: CAGSQASGTLTYEQYF. In DNA, the CDR3 is TGTGCCGGCAGCCAAGCATCCGGGACTCTGACTTACGAGCAGTACTTC. The chain employs TRBV4-2 and TRBJ2-7; D is possibly TRBD2 (6 bases). The CDR3 totals 16 residues. CDR1 is LGHNA, CDR2 YNFKEQ, per germline.

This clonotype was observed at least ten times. The CDR3 loop reads CASSPRGTYGYTF. The CDR3 nucleotides are TGTGCCAGCAGCCCCCGGGGGACCTATGGCTACACCTTC. V and J are TRBV14 and TRBJ1-2; possible D gene TRBD1, 5 bases. Trimming took 4 bases from V and 4 from J, leaving 10 bases between them. In germline, CDR1 is SGHDN, CDR2 FVKESK. The CDR3 length is 13 residues.

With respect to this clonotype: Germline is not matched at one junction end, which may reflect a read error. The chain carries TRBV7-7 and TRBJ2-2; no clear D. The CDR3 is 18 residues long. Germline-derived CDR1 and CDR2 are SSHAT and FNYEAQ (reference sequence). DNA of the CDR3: TGCGCCAGCAGCCAAGGCGCGGATAACTATGGCTACACCGGGGAGCTGTTTTTT. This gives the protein CASSQGADNYGYTGELFF.

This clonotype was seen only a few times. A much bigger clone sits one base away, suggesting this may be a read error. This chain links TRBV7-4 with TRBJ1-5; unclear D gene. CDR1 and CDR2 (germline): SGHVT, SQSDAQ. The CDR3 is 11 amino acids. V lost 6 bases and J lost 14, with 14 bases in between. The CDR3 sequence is CASRRKPEEHF. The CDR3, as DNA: TGTGCCAGCAGACGAAAACCGGAAGAGCATTTT.

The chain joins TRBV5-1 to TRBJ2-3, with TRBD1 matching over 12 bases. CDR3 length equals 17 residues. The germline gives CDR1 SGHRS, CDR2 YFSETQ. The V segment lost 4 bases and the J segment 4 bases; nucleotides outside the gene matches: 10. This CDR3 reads CASSLGSGQGAPDTQYF. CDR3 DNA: TGCGCCAGCAGCCTGGGATCGGGACAGGGGGCTCCAGATACGCAGTATTTT.